The 10 T cell receptor beta chains given below trace back to one sample, sequenced in a study of blood T cells in healthy people across ages. Through a sample-barcoded 5' primer and a J-beta primer mix, a second PCR was run for 7 to 11 cycles. TCRdb reprocessed the 5' RACE reads with MiXCR, giving one entry per CDR3 protein. The table shows hundreds of thousands of distinct CDR3 sequences, with about 30% occurring only once. Sequencing used blood. These receptors were taken from a woman aged 80 or over in good health.

The chain uses TRBV6-2 or TRBV6-3 and TRBJ1-6; no clear D. V gave up 6 bases and J gave up 0 bases, with 12 bases separating them. Germline V gives CDR1 MNHEY, CDR2 SVGEGT. This CDR3 region has 16 residues. The CDR3 nucleotides are TGTGCCAGCAGCCGGGAAAGGAGCTCCTATAATTCACCCCTCCACTTT. Amino acids: CASSRERSSYNSPLHF.

The chain carries TRBV28 and TRBJ2-5; D may be TRBD2 (6 bases). This CDR3 is 13 amino acids long. Trimming stripped 5 bases from V and 5 bases from J, with 12 bases between. Germline values: CDR1 MDHEN, CDR2 SYDVKM. CDR3 DNA: TGTGCCAGCAGTACGGGGGTCGGGGAGACCCAGTACTTC. It is translated as CASSTGVGETQYF.

The rearrangement joins TRBV6-1 to TRBJ1-5; D perhaps matches TRBD1 (5 bases). Trimming removed 4 bases from V and 3 bases from J, with 10 bases in between. The length of the CDR3 is 14 residues. From germline, CDR1 is MNHNS and CDR2 SASEGT. The DNA for the CDR3 is TGTGCCAGCAGTGCGCAGGACAACAATCAGCCCCAGCATTTT. Its protein product is CASSAQDNNQPQHF.

The J gene is TRBJ1-5, the V gene TRBV12-3 or TRBV12-4; D unresolved. This CDR3 contains 13 residues. Trimming cost V 3 bases and J 5 bases, with 8 bases left between them. The CDR3 sequence is CASSFREDQPQHF. Written as DNA, the CDR3 is TGTGCCAGCAGTTTCCGGGAGGATCAGCCCCAGCATTTT.

This clonotype was observed at least ten times. The CDR3 nucleotides read TGTGCCAGCAGTCCAGTGGGGGGCAGATACGAGCAGTACTTC. Its translation is CASSPVGGRYEQYF. The chain is built from TRBV27 and TRBJ2-7; either TRBD1 or TRBD2 may fit D (6 bases each). CDR1 is MNHEY and CDR2 is SMNVEV in the germline V gene (reference sequence). The CDR3 is 14 amino acids. The ends were cut back, 5 bases at V and 4 bases at J, with 15 bases in the middle.

This clonotype appeared once. The chain has TRBV20-1 and TRBJ2-7, with D uncertain. V was shortened by 5 bases and J by 4 bases, with 9 bases between the two germline ends. CDR1 DFQATT and CDR2 SNEGSKA come from the germline V gene (reference sequence). The CDR3 runs 11 residues. Here the CDR3 DNA reads TGCAGTGCTCCCCAGACTTACGAGCAGTACTTC. Protein product: CSAPQTYEQYF.

Many counts were recorded for this clonotype. This chain joins TRBV5-1 and TRBJ2-1; the match to TRBD1 covers 10 bases. V gave up 3 bases and J gave up 9 bases; unmatched junction bases: 9. CDR3 length equals 15 residues. Germline CDR1 and CDR2: SGHRS and YFSETQ. As DNA, the CDR3 is TGCGCCAGCAGCTACGGACAGGGGGTCCGGAGTGAGCAGTTCTTC. This translates into CASSYGQGVRSEQFF.

This clonotype was seen many times. The chain recombines TRBV6-2 or TRBV6-3 with TRBJ2-1; TRBD1 matches at 7 bases. This CDR3 spans 17 amino acids. The J segment lost 4 bases and the V segment lost 2 bases, leaving 11 bases of the junction unmatched. The V gene's germline CDR1 is MNHEY and CDR2 SVGEGT. The CDR3 coding sequence is TGTGCCAGCAGTTACATAGTTGGAAGGGGGCTTTACAATGAGCAGTTCTTC. Its protein product is CASSYIVGRGLYNEQFF.

This clonotype was seen more than once but under ten times. This chain's CDR3 is CASSTGTGAIGELFF. CDR3 coding DNA: TGTGCCAGCAGCACCGGGACAGGGGCGATCGGGGAGCTGTTTTTT. The J gene is TRBJ2-2, the V gene TRBV7-7, with TRBD1 matching over 10 bases. Per the germline V gene, CDR1 is SSHAT and CDR2 is FNYEAQ (reference sequence). CDR3 length equals 15 residues. Trimming took 5 bases from V and 7 from J; bases not matched to a gene: 7.

The sample holds a few counts of this clonotype. The chain has TRBV7-2 and TRBJ1-1; D call uncertain. Trimming took off 4 bases at V and 1 base at J, with 16 bases between the two ends. CDR3 length equals 16 residues. Germline V gene sequence: CDR1 SGHTA, CDR2 FQGNSA. The CDR3, as DNA: TGTGCCAGCAGCTCTGGCGGGTGGAGGGCGAACACTGAAGCTTTCTTT. Its translation is CASSSGGWRANTEAFF.